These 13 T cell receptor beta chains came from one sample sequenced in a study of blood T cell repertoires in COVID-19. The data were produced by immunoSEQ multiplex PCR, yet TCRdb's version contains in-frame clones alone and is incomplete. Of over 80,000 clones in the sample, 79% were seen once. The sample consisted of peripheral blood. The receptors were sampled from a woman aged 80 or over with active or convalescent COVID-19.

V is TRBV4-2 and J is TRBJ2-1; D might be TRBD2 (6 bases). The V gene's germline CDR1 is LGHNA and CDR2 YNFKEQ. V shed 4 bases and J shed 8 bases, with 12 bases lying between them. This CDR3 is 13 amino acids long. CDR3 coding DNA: TGTGCCAGCAGCCGGTTCGGAGGGGATGAGCAGTTCTTC. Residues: CASSRFGGDEQFF.

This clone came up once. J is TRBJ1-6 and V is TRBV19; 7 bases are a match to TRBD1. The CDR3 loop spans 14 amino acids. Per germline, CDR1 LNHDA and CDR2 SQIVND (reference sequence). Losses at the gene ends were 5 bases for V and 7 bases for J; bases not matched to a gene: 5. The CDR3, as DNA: TGTGCCAGTAGTCCAGGGACAGCGAATTCACCCCTCCACTTT. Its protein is CASSPGTANSPLHF.

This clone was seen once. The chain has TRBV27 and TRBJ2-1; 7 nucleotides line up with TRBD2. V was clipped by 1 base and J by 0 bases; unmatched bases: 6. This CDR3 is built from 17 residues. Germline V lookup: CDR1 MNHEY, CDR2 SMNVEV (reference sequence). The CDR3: CASSLYPSGRSYNEQFF. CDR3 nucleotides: TGTGCCAGCAGTTTATACCCTAGCGGCCGCTCCTACAATGAGCAGTTCTTC.

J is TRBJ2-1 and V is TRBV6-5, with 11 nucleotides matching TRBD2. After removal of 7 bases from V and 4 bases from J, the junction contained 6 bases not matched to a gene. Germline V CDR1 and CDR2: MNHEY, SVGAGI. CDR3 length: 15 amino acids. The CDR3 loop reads CASITSGSVYNEQFF. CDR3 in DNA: TGTGCCAGCATAACTAGCGGGAGTGTTTACAATGAGCAGTTCTTC.

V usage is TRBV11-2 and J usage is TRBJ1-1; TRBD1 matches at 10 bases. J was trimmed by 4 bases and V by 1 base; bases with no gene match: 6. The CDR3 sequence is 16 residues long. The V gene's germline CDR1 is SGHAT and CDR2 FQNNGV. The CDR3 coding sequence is TGTGCCAGCAGCTTAGGGGGCGGGACAGGGGCCACTGAAGCTTTCTTT. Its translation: CASSLGGGTGATEAFF.

The CDR3 sequence is CASSGDRGQTQYF. The CDR3 coding sequence is TGTGCCAGCTCCGGGGACAGGGGACAGACCCAGTACTTC. V and J are TRBV18 and TRBJ2-5; 10 nucleotides match TRBD1. The V gene end was trimmed by 6 bases and the J gene end by 6 bases; junction bases not matched to a gene: 4. The germline V gene has CDR1 KGHSH and CDR2 LQKENI. The CDR3 totals 13 residues.

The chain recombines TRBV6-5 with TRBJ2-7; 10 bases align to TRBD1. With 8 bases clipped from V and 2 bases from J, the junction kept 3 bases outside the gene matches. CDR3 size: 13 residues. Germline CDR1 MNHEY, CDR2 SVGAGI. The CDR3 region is CASGDRGPYEQYF. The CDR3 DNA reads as TGTGCCAGCGGGGACAGGGGTCCCTACGAGCAGTACTTC.

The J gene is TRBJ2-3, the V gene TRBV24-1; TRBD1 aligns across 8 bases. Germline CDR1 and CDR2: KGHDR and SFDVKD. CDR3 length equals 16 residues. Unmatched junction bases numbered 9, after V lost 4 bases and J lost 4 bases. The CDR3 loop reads CATSDPGGSLADTQYF. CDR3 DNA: TGTGCCACCAGTGACCCAGGGGGCTCCCTAGCAGATACGCAGTATTTT.

CDR3 loop: CASSFKLGTEYEQYF. CDR3 bases: TGTGCCAGCAGCTTTAAACTCGGGACAGAGTACGAGCAGTACTTC. The chain combines TRBV3-1 (or the pseudogene TRBV3-2) with TRBJ2-7; 7 positions agree with TRBD1. Per the germline V gene, CDR1 is LGHDT and CDR2 is YNNKEL (reference sequence). The CDR3 length is 15 residues. With 5 bases clipped from V and 4 bases from J, the junction kept 11 bases outside the gene matches.

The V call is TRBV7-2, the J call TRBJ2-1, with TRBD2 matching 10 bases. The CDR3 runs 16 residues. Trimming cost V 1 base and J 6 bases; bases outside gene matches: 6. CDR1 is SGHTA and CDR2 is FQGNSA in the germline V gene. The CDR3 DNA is TGTGCCAGCAGCTTAGAAGGCGGACTAGCGGCCAATGAGCAGTTCTTC. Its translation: CASSLEGGLAANEQFF.

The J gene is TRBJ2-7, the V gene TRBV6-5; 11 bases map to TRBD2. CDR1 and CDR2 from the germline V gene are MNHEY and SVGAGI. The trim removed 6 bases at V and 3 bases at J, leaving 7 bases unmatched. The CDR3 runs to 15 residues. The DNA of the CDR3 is TGTGCCAGCAGGTCACTAGCGGGGGCCGACTACGAGCAGTACTTC. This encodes CASRSLAGADYEQYF.

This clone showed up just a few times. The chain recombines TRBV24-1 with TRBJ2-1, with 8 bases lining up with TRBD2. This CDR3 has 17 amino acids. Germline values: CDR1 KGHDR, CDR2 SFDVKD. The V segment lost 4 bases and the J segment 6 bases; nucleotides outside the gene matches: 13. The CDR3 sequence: CATSDSLGTRSRNEQFF. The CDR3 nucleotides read TGTGCCACCAGTGACTCCCTCGGGACTAGGTCGCGCAATGAGCAGTTCTTC.

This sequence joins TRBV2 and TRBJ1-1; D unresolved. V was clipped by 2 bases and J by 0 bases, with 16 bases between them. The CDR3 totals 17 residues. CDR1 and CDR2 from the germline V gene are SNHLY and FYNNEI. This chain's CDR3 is CASSEMGRARMNTEAFF. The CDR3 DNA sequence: TGTGCCAGCAGTGAAATGGGGAGGGCAAGAATGAACACTGAAGCTTTCTTT.